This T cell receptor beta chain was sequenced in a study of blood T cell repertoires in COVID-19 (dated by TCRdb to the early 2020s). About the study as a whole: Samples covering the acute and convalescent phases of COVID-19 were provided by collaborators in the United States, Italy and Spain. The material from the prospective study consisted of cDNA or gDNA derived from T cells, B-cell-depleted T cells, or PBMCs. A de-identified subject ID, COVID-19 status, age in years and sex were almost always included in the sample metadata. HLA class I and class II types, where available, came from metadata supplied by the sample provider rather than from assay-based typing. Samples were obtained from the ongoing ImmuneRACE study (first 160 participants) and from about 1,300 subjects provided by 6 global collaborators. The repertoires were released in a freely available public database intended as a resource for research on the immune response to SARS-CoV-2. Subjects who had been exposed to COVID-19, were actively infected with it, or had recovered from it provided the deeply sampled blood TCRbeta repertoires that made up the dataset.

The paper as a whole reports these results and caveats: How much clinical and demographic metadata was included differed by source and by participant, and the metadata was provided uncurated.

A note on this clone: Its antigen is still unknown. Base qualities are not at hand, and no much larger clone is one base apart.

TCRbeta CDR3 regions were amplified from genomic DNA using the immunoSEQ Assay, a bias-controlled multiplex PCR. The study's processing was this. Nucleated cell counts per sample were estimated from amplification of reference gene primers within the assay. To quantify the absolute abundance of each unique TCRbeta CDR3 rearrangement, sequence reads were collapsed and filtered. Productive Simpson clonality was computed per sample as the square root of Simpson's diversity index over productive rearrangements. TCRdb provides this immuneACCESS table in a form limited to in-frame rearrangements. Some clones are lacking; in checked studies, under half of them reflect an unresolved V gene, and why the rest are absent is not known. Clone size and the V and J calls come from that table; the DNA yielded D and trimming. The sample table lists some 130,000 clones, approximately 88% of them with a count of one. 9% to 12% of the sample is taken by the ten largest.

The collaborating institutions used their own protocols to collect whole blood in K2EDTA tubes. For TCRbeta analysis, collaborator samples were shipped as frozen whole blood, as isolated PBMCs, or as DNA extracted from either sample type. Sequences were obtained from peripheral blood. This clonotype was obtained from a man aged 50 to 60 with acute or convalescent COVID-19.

The sequenced DNA: TGTGCCAGCTCCGTGGACAGGGGGCAATACACTGAAGCTTTCTTT. Translated, this is CASSVDRGQYTEAFF. Recombination connected TRBV7-2 to TRBJ1-1; 11 nucleotides in the junction match TRBD1. V is pruned by 8 bases and J by 3 bases, leaving 8 bases of the junction without a gene match. The CDR3 contains 15 residues, cysteine and phenylalanine counted. Of the read, only the CDR3 DNA is kept; its 45 bases are in frame from base 1. The germline V gene supplies CDR1 SGHTA and CDR2 FQGNSA.